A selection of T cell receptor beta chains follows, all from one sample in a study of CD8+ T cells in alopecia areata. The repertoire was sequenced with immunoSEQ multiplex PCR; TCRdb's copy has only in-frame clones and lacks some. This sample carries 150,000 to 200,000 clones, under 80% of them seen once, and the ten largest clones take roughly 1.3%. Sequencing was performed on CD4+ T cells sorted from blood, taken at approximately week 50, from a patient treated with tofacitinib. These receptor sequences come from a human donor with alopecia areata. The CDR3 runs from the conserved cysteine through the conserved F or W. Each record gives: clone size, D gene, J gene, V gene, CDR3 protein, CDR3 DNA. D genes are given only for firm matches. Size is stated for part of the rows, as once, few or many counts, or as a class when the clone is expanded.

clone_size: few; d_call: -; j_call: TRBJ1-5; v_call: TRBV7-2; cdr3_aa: CASNQGSNQPQHF; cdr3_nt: TGTGCCAGCAACCAGGGAAGCAATCAGCCCCAGCATTTT
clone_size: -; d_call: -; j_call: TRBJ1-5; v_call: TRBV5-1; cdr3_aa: CASSLDWDQPQHF; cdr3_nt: TGCGCCAGCAGCTTGGACTGGGATCAGCCCCAGCATTTT
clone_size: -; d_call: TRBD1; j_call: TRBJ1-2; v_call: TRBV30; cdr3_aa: CAWSVTGEVITF; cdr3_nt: TGTGCCTGGAGTGTCACAGGGGAGGTGATCACCTTC
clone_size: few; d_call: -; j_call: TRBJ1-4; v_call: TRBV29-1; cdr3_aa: CSVRFATNEKLFF; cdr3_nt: TGCAGCGTCCGGTTCGCAACTAATGAAAAACTGTTTTTT
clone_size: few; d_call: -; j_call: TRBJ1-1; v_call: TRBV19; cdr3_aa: CASSNRELNTEAFF; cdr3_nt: TGTGCCAGTAGTAATCGGGAACTGAACACTGAAGCTTTCTTT
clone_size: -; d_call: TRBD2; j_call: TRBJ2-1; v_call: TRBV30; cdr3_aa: CAWEGLAGNEQFF; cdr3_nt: TGTGCCTGGGAGGGACTAGCGGGGAATGAGCAGTTCTTC
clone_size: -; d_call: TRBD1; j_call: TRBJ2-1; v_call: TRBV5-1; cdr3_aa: CASSGRATEGASFF; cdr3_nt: TGCGCCAGCAGCGGCAGGGCAACCGAGGGGGCTTCGTTCTTC
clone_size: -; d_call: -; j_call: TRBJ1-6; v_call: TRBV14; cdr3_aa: CASSLGGSYNSPLHF; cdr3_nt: TGTGCCAGCAGCCTGGGCGGTTCCTATAATTCACCCCTCCACTTT
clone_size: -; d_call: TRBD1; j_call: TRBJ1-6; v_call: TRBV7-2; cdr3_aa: CASSSRTGSNSPLHF; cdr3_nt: TGTGCCAGCAGCTCCAGGACAGGGTCAAATTCACCCCTCCACTTT
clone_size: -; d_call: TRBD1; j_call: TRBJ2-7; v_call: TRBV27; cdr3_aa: CASSQIIQGTYEQYF; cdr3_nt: TGTGCCAGCAGCCAAATTATACAGGGGACCTACGAGCAGTACTTC
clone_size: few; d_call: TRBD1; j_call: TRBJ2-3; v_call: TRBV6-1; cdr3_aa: CASSADRVSDTQYF; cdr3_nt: TGTGCCAGCAGTGCTGACAGGGTGTCAGATACGCAGTATTTT
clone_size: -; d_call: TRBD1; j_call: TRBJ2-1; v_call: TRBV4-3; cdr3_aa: CASSQETGSYNEQFF; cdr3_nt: TGCGCCAGCAGCCAAGAGACAGGGTCCTACAATGAGCAGTTCTTC
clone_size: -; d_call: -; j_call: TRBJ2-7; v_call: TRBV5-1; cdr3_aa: CASSTRSEQYF; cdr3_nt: TGCGCCAGCAGCACCCGGAGCGAGCAGTACTTC
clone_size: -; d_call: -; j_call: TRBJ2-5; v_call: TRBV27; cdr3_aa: CASSPFAGTQYF; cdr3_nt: TGTGCCAGCAGTCCATTCGCGGGGACCCAGTACTTC
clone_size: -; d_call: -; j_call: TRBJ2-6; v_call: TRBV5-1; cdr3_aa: CASTPQVLGLKPLSGANVLTF; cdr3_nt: TGCGCCAGCACACCCCAGGTTCTGGGGTTGAAGCCCTTGAGTGGGGCCAACGTCCTGACTTTC
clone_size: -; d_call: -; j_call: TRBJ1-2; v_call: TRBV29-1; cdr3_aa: CSVGHKLQTNYGYTF; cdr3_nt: TGCAGCGTTGGACACAAGCTCCAAACTAACTATGGCTACACCTTC
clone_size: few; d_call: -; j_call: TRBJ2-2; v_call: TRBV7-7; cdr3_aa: CASSLSGNTGELFF; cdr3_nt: TGTGCCAGCAGCTTATCGGGAAACACCGGGGAGCTGTTTTTT
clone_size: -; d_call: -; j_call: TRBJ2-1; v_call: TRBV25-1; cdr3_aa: CASIDSGHNEQFF; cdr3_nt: TGTGCCAGCATTGACTCAGGCCACAATGAGCAGTTCTTC
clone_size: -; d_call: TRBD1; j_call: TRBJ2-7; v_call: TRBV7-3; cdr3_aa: CASSLFNTWTGGYEQYF; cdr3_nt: TGTGCCAGCAGCTTGTTTAATACCTGGACAGGGGGCTACGAGCAGTACTTC
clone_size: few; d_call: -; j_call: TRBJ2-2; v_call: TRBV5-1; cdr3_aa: CASSLTDSFANTGELFF; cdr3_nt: TGCGCCAGCAGCTTGACGGACAGCTTCGCGAACACCGGGGAGCTGTTTTTT
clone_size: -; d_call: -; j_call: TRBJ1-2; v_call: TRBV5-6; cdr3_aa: CASSPRERGAYGYTF; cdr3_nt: TGTGCCAGCAGCCCCAGGGAGAGAGGGGCCTATGGCTACACCTTC
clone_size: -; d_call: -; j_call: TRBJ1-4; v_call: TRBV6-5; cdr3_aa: CASSYTATNEKLFF; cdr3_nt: TGTGCCAGCAGTTACACTGCAACTAATGAAAAACTGTTTTTT
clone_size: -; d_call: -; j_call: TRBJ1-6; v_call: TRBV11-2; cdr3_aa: CASSLVGHPLHF; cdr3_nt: TGTGCCAGCAGCTTGGTGGGACATCCCCTCCACTTT
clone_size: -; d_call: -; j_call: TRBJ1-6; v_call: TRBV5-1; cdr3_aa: CASGGGGRNSPLHF; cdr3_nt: TGCGCCAGCGGCGGCGGGGGCAGGAATTCACCCCTCCACTTT
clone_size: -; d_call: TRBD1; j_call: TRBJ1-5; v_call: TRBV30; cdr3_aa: CAWSPPGQSNQPQHF; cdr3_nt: TGTGCCTGGAGTCCCCCGGGACAGAGCAATCAGCCCCAGCATTTT
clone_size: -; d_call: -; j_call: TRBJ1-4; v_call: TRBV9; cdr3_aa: CASSVGQSNEKLFF; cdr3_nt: TGTGCCAGCAGCGTAGGACAGTCTAATGAAAAACTGTTTTTT
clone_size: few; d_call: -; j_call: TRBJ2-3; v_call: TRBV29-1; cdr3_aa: CSVAHESTDTQYF; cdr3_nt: TGCAGCGTTGCCCACGAATCCACAGATACGCAGTATTTT
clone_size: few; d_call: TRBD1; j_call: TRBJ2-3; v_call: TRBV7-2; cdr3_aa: CASSYRQGRADTQYF; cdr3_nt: TGTGCCAGCAGTTACCGACAGGGAAGAGCAGATACGCAGTATTTT
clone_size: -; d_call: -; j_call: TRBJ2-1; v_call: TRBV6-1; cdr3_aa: CASSFTGLPYNEQFF; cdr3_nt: TGTGCCAGCAGTTTTACGGGACTTCCCTACAATGAGCAGTTCTTC
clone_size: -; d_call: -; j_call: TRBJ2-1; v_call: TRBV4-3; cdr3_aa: CASSQDLVGINNEQFF; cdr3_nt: TGCGCCAGCAGCCAAGATCTAGTGGGGATCAACAATGAGCAGTTCTTC
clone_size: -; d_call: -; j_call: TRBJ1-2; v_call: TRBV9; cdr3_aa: CASRSVTNYGYTF; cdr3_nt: TGTGCCAGCAGGAGCGTCACTAACTATGGCTACACCTTC
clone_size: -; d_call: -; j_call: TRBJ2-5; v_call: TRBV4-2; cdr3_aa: CASSQEPSGEETQYF; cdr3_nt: TGTGCCAGCAGCCAAGAACCGAGTGGGGAAGAGACCCAGTACTTC
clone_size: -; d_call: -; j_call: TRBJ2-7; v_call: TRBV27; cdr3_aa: CATRTTTGYEQYF; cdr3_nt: TGTGCCACCAGAACTACCACGGGCTACGAGCAGTACTTC
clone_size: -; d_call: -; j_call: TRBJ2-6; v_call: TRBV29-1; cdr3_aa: CSVAGLGANVLTF; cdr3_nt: TGCAGCGTTGCGGGGCTGGGGGCCAACGTCCTGACTTTC
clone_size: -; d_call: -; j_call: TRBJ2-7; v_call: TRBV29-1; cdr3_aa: CSAKVGSSAYEQYF; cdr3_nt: TGCAGCGCAAAGGTCGGGTCAAGCGCCTACGAGCAGTACTTC
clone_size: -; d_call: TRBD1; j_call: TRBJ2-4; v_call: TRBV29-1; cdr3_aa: CSVEGGGLTKNIQYF; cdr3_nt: TGCAGCGTTGAAGGAGGGGGCCTAACCAAAAACATTCAGTACTTC
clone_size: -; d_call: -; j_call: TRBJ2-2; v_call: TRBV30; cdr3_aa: CAWSVPGDIYTGELFF; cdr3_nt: TGTGCCTGGAGTGTACCGGGGGACATTTACACCGGGGAGCTGTTTTTT
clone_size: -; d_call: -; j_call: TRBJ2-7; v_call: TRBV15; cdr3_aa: CATSRDHEQYF; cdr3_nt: TGTGCCACCAGCAGAGATCACGAGCAGTACTTC
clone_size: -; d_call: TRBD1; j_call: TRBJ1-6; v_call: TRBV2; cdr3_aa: CASSGQLSSYNSPLHF; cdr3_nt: TGTGCCAGTTCGGGACAGTTGAGCTCCTATAATTCACCCCTCCACTTT